What follows are 22 T cell receptor beta chains derived from one specimen sequenced in a study of blood T cell repertoires in COVID-19. Using immunoSEQ multiplex PCR, the repertoire was profiled, and TCRdb retains in-frame clones only, with some absent. The sample carries 200,000 to 250,000 clones, more than 75% recorded once. The sample consisted of peripheral blood. Receptors were obtained from a woman between 40 and 50 years old with acute or convalescent COVID-19.

This chain links TRBV9 with TRBJ2-1; 9 bases map to TRBD1. The germline V gene encodes CDR1 SGDLS and CDR2 YYNGEE. The CDR3 length is 14 residues. V shed 4 bases and J 8 bases; nucleotides not matched to a gene: 7. CDR3 coding DNA: TGTGCCAGCAGCTGGGACAGGGTGTATGATGAGCAGTTCTTC. Translating it yields CASSWDRVYDEQFF. Combining the CDR3 with reference TRBV9 and TRBJ2-1 gives the whole variable domain DSGVTQTPKHLITATGQRVTLRCSPRSGDLSVYWYQQSLDQGLQFLIQYYNGEERAKGNILERFSAQQFPDLHSELNLSSLELGDSALYFCASSWDRVYDEQFFGPGTRLTVL.

The chain couples TRBV27 to TRBJ1-1; unclear D gene. Trimming removed 5 bases at V and 5 bases at J, with 12 bases between. This CDR3 is built from 13 residues. Germline CDR1 is MNHEY and CDR2 is SMNVEV (reference sequence). CDR3 sequence: CASSPMIGTEAFF. Written as DNA, the CDR3 is TGTGCCAGCAGTCCCATGATCGGTACTGAAGCTTTCTTT.

The rearrangement links TRBV6-2 or TRBV6-3 to TRBJ2-7; 7 nucleotides match TRBD2. CDR1 and CDR2 (germline): MNHEY, SVGEGT. This CDR3 comprises 15 residues. Unmatched junction bases numbered 9, after V lost 4 bases and J lost 3 bases. The CDR3 sequence: CASSSIPGGDYEQYF. CDR3 in DNA: TGTGCCAGCAGTTCGATCCCTGGGGGGGACTACGAGCAGTACTTC.

The chain has TRBV6-5 and TRBJ2-7, with D possibly being TRBD2 (5 bases). This CDR3 has 16 residues. V lost 0 bases and J lost 4, with 16 bases in between. Germline V gene data show CDR1 as MNHEY and CDR2 as SVGAGI. The CDR3 coding sequence is TGTGCCAGCAGTTACTCGGGGAGTACCTCTGAGTACGAGCAGTACTTC. Protein product: CASSYSGSTSEYEQYF.

This sequence joins TRBV7-6 and TRBJ2-7; TRBD1 aligns across 10 bases. The CDR3 runs to 15 residues. Germline V lookup: CDR1 SGHVS, CDR2 FNYEAQ. V dropped 5 bases and J dropped 6; count of bases not matched to a gene: 10. The CDR3 region has the DNA TGTGCCAGCAGCGAACCGGGACAGGGGTACGGCGAGCAGTACTTC. Translation gives CASSEPGQGYGEQYF.

The CDR3 region has the DNA TGCGCCAGCAGTGACCCTAGCGGGGCGGATACGCAGTATTTT. Protein: CASSDPSGADTQYF. The V call is TRBV10-1, the J call TRBJ2-3, with 9 bases that match TRBD2. Germline-derived CDR1 and CDR2 are WNHNN and SYGVQD (reference sequence). The CDR3 contains 14 residues. The J segment lost 6 bases and the V segment lost 3 bases, leaving 4 bases of the junction unmatched.

The chain joins TRBV5-1 to TRBJ2-7, with D possibly being TRBD1 (6 bases). This CDR3 contains 15 residues. Germline V gives CDR1 SGHRS, CDR2 YFSETQ. V lost 1 base and J 5 bases, leaving 16 bases between the germline ends. In nucleotides, the CDR3 is TGCGCCAGCAGCTTGTTAGGAACAGGGTCCCACGAGCAGTACTTC. It codes for CASSLLGTGSHEQYF.

A word on this clone: Other nucleotide sequences from this sample produce the same CDR3. The V call is TRBV5-1, the J call TRBJ2-7, with D unclear. Trimming shortened V by 4 bases and J by 0 bases, and 14 bases separated the two germline ends. The germline V gene encodes CDR1 SGHRS and CDR2 YFSETQ. The CDR3 covers 15 residues. CDR3 region: CASSLTGVSSYEQYF. The DNA for the CDR3 is TGCGCCAGCAGCCTGACTGGCGTCAGCTCCTACGAGCAGTACTTC.

This clone was seen only once. V gene TRBV11-3 combines with J gene TRBJ2-3; a possible D gene is TRBD1 (6 bases). Germline V CDR1 and CDR2: SGHNT, YENEEA. V was shortened by 1 base and J by 1 base, with 12 bases between the two germline ends. This CDR3 comprises 16 residues. CDR3 sequence: CASSLGDTPRTDTQYF. The CDR3 DNA reads TGTGCCAGCAGCTTAGGGGACACCCCTCGCACAGATACGCAGTATTTT. The full variable domain, rest sourced from reference TRBV11-3 and TRBJ2-3, is EAGVVQSPRYKIIEKKQPVAFWCNPISGHNTLYWYLQNLGQGPELLIRYENEEAVDDSQLPKDRFSAERLKGVDSTLKIQPAELGDSAVYLCASSLGDTPRTDTQYFGPGTRLTVL.

The CDR3 DNA is TGTGCTAGTGGTCGGGACACTCTCAATCAGCCCCAGCATTTT. Protein sequence: CASGRDTLNQPQHF. The V call is TRBV12-5, the J call TRBJ1-5, with a weak D call TRBD1 (6 bases). The V end was cut by 5 bases, the J end by 3 bases, with 11 bases between. The germline V gene encodes CDR1 LGHNT and CDR2 FRNRAP. This CDR3 contains 14 residues. Together with reference TRBV12-5 and TRBJ1-5, the CDR3 gives the full variable domain: DARVTQTPRHKVTEMGQEVTMRCQPILGHNTVFWYRQTMMQGLELLAYFRNRAPLDDSGMPKDRFSAEMPDATLATLKIQPSEPRDSAVYFCASGRDTLNQPQHFGDGTRLSIL.

The chain is built from TRBV10-3 and TRBJ1-1; D possibly corresponds to TRBD1 (5 bases). V shed 4 bases and J shed 0 bases, with 9 bases lying between them. The CDR3 spans 14 residues. The germline V gene has CDR1 ENHRY and CDR2 SYGVKD. The CDR3 DNA sequence: TGTGCCATCAGTGTGGGGCCTTTGAACACTGAAGCTTTCTTT. Residues: CAISVGPLNTEAFF.

The rearrangement links TRBV6-2 or TRBV6-3 to TRBJ2-7, with TRBD1 identical over 7 bases. Per the germline V gene, CDR1 is MNHEY and CDR2 is SVGEGT. The CDR3 runs 14 residues. The V segment lost 5 bases and the J segment 2 bases; nucleotides outside the gene matches: 6. The CDR3 nucleotides are TGTGCCAGCAGTCGGGACAGCGAGGCCTACGAGCAGTACTTC. This gives the protein CASSRDSEAYEQYF.

V usage is TRBV19 and J usage is TRBJ1-1; possibly TRBD1 for D (5 bases). The CDR3 has 13 residues. Germline V gene data show CDR1 as LNHDA and CDR2 as SQIVND (reference sequence). Trimming took 3 bases from V and 5 from J, leaving 10 bases between them. The CDR3 nucleotides are TGTGCCAGTAGTATCACCGGGGGGACTGAAGCTTTCTTT. Its protein is CASSITGGTEAFF.

This rearrangement joins TRBV19 to TRBJ2-5; 7 nucleotides line up with TRBD1. The CDR3 runs 14 residues. With V trimmed by 4 bases and J by 1 base, 3 bases remained unmatched. Per the germline V gene, CDR1 is LNHDA and CDR2 is SQIVND (reference sequence). CDR3 region: CASSSGQVQETQYF. The DNA of the CDR3 is TGTGCCAGTAGTAGCGGACAGGTCCAAGAGACCCAGTACTTC.

The chain couples TRBV27 to TRBJ1-5, with D maybe TRBD1 (6 bases). From germline, CDR1 is MNHEY and CDR2 SMNVEV (reference sequence). The CDR3 spans 15 residues. The germline V and J ends were trimmed by 3 bases and 6 bases, with 15 bases remaining between them. The CDR3 coding sequence is TGTGCCAGCAGTTTGGGAGGGGGGAATAGTCAGCCCCAGCATTTT. As protein: CASSLGGGNSQPQHF.

V and J are TRBV7-6 and TRBJ2-5, with D uncertain. V lost 2 bases, J lost 2 bases, and 12 bases lay in between. Looked up from germline, CDR1 is SGHVS and CDR2 is FNYEAQ. This CDR3 is built from 15 residues. The CDR3 bases are TGTGCCAGCAGCTTACAAAGAAGCCCACAAGAGACCCAGTACTTC. It codes for CASSLQRSPQETQYF.

The rearrangement uses TRBV29-1 and TRBJ2-3; D is possibly TRBD2 (5 bases). CDR3 length: 12 amino acids. The germline V gene has CDR1 SQVTM and CDR2 ANQGSEA. With 3 bases removed from V and 4 bases from J, the gap between germline ends came to 8 bases. CDR3 amino acids: CSVEGRPDTQYF. The CDR3 DNA follows: TGCAGCGTTGAGGGGAGACCAGATACGCAGTATTTT.

This rearrangement joins TRBV27 to TRBJ1-1, with 7 bases aligning to TRBD1. This CDR3 contains 13 residues. Trimming cost V 4 bases and J 7 bases; bases outside gene matches: 6. CDR1 and CDR2 from the germline V gene are MNHEY and SMNVEV (reference sequence). The CDR3 loop reads CASSYTGALEAFF. CDR3 coding DNA: TGTGCCAGCAGTTATACAGGGGCTCTTGAAGCTTTCTTT.

The V gene is TRBV2, the J gene TRBJ2-2; 8 nucleotides match TRBD1. Germline lookup yields CDR1 SNHLY and CDR2 FYNNEI. The CDR3 consists of 15 residues. The trim removed 6 bases at V and 3 bases at J, leaving 6 bases unmatched. CDR3 sequence (DNA): TGTGCCAGCAGCGGACAGGGTAGGGACACCGGGGAGCTGTTTTTT. It translates to CASSGQGRDTGELFF.

The sample holds one count of this clone. The V and J genes are TRBV3-1 (or the pseudogene TRBV3-2) and TRBJ2-7, with 8 bases identical to TRBD1. This CDR3 has 15 residues. The V segment lost 4 bases and the J segment 4 bases; nucleotides outside the gene matches: 9. CDR1 is LGHDT and CDR2 is YNNKEL in the germline V gene (reference sequence). The CDR3 region has the DNA TGTGCCAGCAGCCTCCGGGACAGGCCGACGTACGAGCAGTACTTC. Translation: CASSLRDRPTYEQYF.

The chain recombines TRBV18 with TRBJ2-7; a weak D match, TRBD2 (6 bases). The V end was cut by 3 bases, the J end by 6 bases, with 15 bases between. The length of the CDR3 is 14 residues. Germline assignment: CDR1 KGHSH and CDR2 LQKENI. The CDR3 sequence is CASSPGTPRTEQYF. The CDR3 DNA is TGTGCCAGCTCACCCGGGACTCCCAGGACCGAGCAGTACTTC.

The chain has TRBV2 and TRBJ2-3; 12 positions match TRBD2. In germline, CDR1 is SNHLY, CDR2 FYNNEI. Losses at the gene ends were 9 bases for V and 3 bases for J; bases not matched to a gene: 7. The CDR3 runs to 15 residues. The CDR3 spells CARTSGSGMTDTQYF. The DNA of the CDR3 is TGTGCCAGGACTAGCGGGAGTGGTATGACAGATACGCAGTATTTT.